A single sample is the source of the 17 T cell receptor beta chains below, sequenced in a study of glioma-infiltrating T cells. Amplification of TCR alpha and beta CDR3 regions from RNA used iRepertoire nested multiplex PCR. TCRdb itself ran the multiplex PCR reads through MiXCR, one entry per CDR3 protein. The table includes around 190,000 distinct CDR3 sequences, under 55% detected once. The sample taken for sequencing was glioma tissue, nonneoplastic brain tissue, or PBMCs (not recorded which). The receptors shown here come from a human donor with low-grade glioma or glioblastoma, undergoing nonglioma brain surgery, or in good health (not recorded which).

The chain combines TRBV27 with TRBJ2-3; the D gene is possibly TRBD1 (7 bases). The CDR3 loop spans 17 amino acids. V lost 4 bases to trimming and J lost 8 bases, with 25 bases between them. Germline V gives CDR1 MNHEY, CDR2 SMNVEV (reference sequence). CDR3 protein: CASSSTRPMTRQGTQYF. The CDR3 nucleotides read TGTGCCAGCAGTTCGACTCGACCCATGACTAGACAGGGTACGCAGTATTTT.

This clonotype was counted a single time. This could be a read error, since a much larger clone is one nucleotide away. The V call is TRBV28, the J call TRBJ1-1; possibly TRBD1 for D (6 bases). This CDR3 has 16 amino acids. CDR1 MDHEN and CDR2 SYDVKM come from the germline V gene. The CDR3 nucleotides read TGTGCCAGCAGTCCGACCCTGGAGGGGGAAGTAACTGTAGCTTTCTTT. Residues: CASSPTLEGEVTVAFF.

Ten or more counts support this clonotype. The chain's CDR3 is CASSATSGRVYEQFF. Written as DNA, the CDR3 is TGTGCCAGCAGTGCGACTAGCGGGAGGGTGTATGAGCAGTTCTTC. The chain has TRBV25-1 and TRBJ2-1, with 14 positions matching TRBD2. J gave up 8 bases and V 4 bases, and 4 bases lay outside the gene matches. In germline, CDR1 is MGHDK, CDR2 SYGVNS. This CDR3 has 15 amino acids. The full variable domain, rest sourced from reference TRBV25-1 and TRBJ2-1, is EADIYQTPRYLVIGTGKKITLECSQTMGHDKMYWYQQDPGMELHLIHYSYGVNSTEKGDLSSESTVSRIRTEHFPLTLESARPSHTSQYLCASSATSGRVYEQFFGPGTRLTVL.

This chain joins TRBV19 and TRBJ2-1; no firm D call. Trimming removed 7 bases at V and 7 bases at J, with 17 bases between. The CDR3 extends over 14 amino acids. The germline V gene has CDR1 LNHDA and CDR2 SQIVND (reference sequence). CDR3: CASMTLTASNEQFF. In nucleotides, the CDR3 is TGTGCCAGTATGACTCTCACCGCGTCGAATGAGCAGTTCTTC.

This clonotype was seen ten or more times. The chain has TRBV5-1 and TRBJ1-1, with D tentatively TRBD1 (5 bases). CDR1 is SGHRS, CDR2 YFSETQ, per germline. V was cut by 2 bases and J by 0 bases, with 8 bases left in between. CDR3 length: 14 amino acids. CDR3 region: CASSFDRMNTEAFF. CDR3 DNA sequence: TGCGCCAGCAGCTTCGACAGAATGAACACTGAAGCTTTCTTT. Full variable domain (remainder filled in from reference TRBV5-1 and TRBJ1-1): KAGVTQTPRYLIKTRGQQVTLSCSPISGHRSVSWYQQTPGQGLQFLFEYFSETQRNKGNFPGRFSGRQFSNSRSEMNVSTLELGDSALYLCASSFDRMNTEAFFGQGTRLTVV.

At least ten counts were recorded for this clonotype. The chain is built from TRBV28 and TRBJ1-1; D gene ambiguous. The V end lost 11 bases, the J end lost 1 base, and 8 bases lay between the germline ends. CDR3 length: 11 amino acids. Germline V lookup: CDR1 MDHEN, CDR2 SYDVKM. CDR3 DNA: TGTGCCGCGGCGTCGAACACTGAAGCTTTCTTT. The encoded protein is CAAASNTEAFF.

This rearrangement joins TRBV5-4 to TRBJ2-2, with 13 positions matching TRBD2. V was clipped by 4 bases and J by 4 bases; unmatched bases: 4. Germline V CDR1 and CDR2: SGHNT, YYREEE (reference sequence). The CDR3 has 16 amino acids. CDR3 nucleotide sequence: TGTGCCAGCAGCCCGGGACTAGCGGGATCCACCGGGGAGCTGTTTTTT. Translated, it gives CASSPGLAGSTGELFF.

This clonotype has ten or more counts. The V call is TRBV20-1, the J call TRBJ2-7; the match to TRBD1 covers 11 bases. Germline values: CDR1 DFQATT, CDR2 SNEGSKA (reference sequence). V gave up 6 bases and J gave up 4 bases; unmatched junction bases: 17. CDR3 length equals 17 residues. CDR3 DNA: TGCAGTGCCGCGACCTCAGGGACAGGGGGTTTTAGTTACGAGCAGTACTTC. Translation gives CSAATSGTGGFSYEQYF.

About this clonotype itself: One end of the junction is discordant with germline, which a read error may explain. This chain links TRBV28 with TRBJ2-1, with D unclear. The CDR3 length is 12 residues. Germline CDR1 and CDR2: MDHEN and SYDVKM. The CDR3 sequence is CSSTPRNNQQFF. The CDR3 nucleotides read TGTTCCAGCACACCTAGAAACAATCAGCAGTTCTTC.

The chain couples TRBV7-9 to TRBJ2-1, with D uncertain. The CDR3 sequence is 14 residues long. Germline CDR1 and CDR2: SEHNR and FQNEAQ (reference sequence). V was clipped by 1 base and J by 8 bases, with 12 bases between them. The CDR3 here is CASSLVPTPYEQFF. Written as DNA, the CDR3 is TGTGCCAGCAGCTTAGTACCTACCCCCTATGAGCAGTTCTTC. The full variable domain, its missing parts supplied by reference TRBV7-9 and TRBJ2-1, is DTGVSQNPRHKITKRGQNVTFRCDPISEHNRLYWYRQTLGQGPEFLTYFQNEAQLEKSRLLSDRFSAERPKGSFSTLEIQRTEQGDSAMYLCASSLVPTPYEQFFGPGTRLTVL.

This clonotype was seen at least ten times. V is TRBV28 and J is TRBJ2-5, with 7 bases fitting TRBD1. V lost 5 bases, J lost 0 bases, and 0 bases stayed unmatched. The CDR3 contains 13 residues. Looked up from germline, CDR1 is MDHEN and CDR2 is SYDVKM. The CDR3 region is CASSGTDQETQYF. The CDR3 coding sequence is TGTGCCAGCAGTGGGACAGACCAAGAGACCCAGTACTTC.

As concerns this clonotype: The junction departs from the called germline gene at one end, perhaps through a read error. The rearrangement joins TRBV20-1 to TRBJ2-5, with a tentative D call TRBD2 (6 bases). The CDR3 covers 13 residues. Per the germline V gene, CDR1 is DFQATT and CDR2 is SNEGSKA (reference sequence). Written as DNA, the CDR3 is TGCAGCACGACTAGGTCCCAGCAGGAGACCAAGTACTTC. Amino acid sequence: CSTTRSQQETKYF.

The table lists this clonotype with many counts. V gene TRBV20-1 combines with J gene TRBJ2-3, with 10 positions matching TRBD1. The CDR3 spans 14 residues. With V trimmed by 5 bases and J by 6 bases, 8 bases remained unmatched. Germline values: CDR1 DFQATT, CDR2 SNEGSKA (reference sequence). The CDR3 DNA follows: TGCAGTGCTGACCCGGGACAGGGGTTTGATACGCAGTATTTT. Protein: CSADPGQGFDTQYF.

This chain uses TRBV5-1 with TRBJ1-1, with a possible D match to TRBD1 (6 bases). Trimming took off 0 bases at V and 4 bases at J, with 7 bases between the two ends. Looked up from germline, CDR1 is SGHRS and CDR2 is YFSETQ. The CDR3 has 13 residues. CDR3 bases: TGCGCCAGCAGCTTGGAACAGGGCACTGAAGCTTTCTTT. Translating it yields CASSLEQGTEAFF.

This clonotype was detected many times. The genes are TRBV11-2 and TRBJ2-5; the match to TRBD1 covers 7 bases. This CDR3 has 14 residues. Germline-derived CDR1 and CDR2 are SGHAT and FQNNGV. The V segment lost 5 bases and the J segment 5 bases; nucleotides outside the gene matches: 8. The CDR3 nucleotides are TGTGCCAGCAGCCATTTACAGGGGTCGGAGACCCAGTACTTC. Amino acid sequence: CASSHLQGSETQYF.

Notes on this clonotype: One end of the junction fails to match germline, which may point to a read error. V gene TRBV29-1 combines with J gene TRBJ1-1; D is uncertain. The germline CDR1 and CDR2 sequences are SQVTM and ANQGSEA. CDR3 length equals 16 residues. The CDR3 here is CSVSSSRLRLNTEALF. For the CDR3, the DNA is TGCAGCGTTTCTTCCTCACGCCTACGGTTAAACACTGAAGCTCTCTTT.

This clonotype was observed a single time. This may be a read error: a much more frequent sequence differs by one nucleotide. Because the CDR3's place on the DNA is in doubt, the DNA is left out and the CDR3 is given as listed by TCRdb. The V call is TRBV7-2, the J call TRBJ2-7; the table's D call TRBD1 went unverified against the DNA. CDR1 and CDR2 (germline): SGHTA, FQGNSA. The CDR3 adds up to 16 amino acids, both ends counted. CDR3: CASSFGEGTVGYEQYF.